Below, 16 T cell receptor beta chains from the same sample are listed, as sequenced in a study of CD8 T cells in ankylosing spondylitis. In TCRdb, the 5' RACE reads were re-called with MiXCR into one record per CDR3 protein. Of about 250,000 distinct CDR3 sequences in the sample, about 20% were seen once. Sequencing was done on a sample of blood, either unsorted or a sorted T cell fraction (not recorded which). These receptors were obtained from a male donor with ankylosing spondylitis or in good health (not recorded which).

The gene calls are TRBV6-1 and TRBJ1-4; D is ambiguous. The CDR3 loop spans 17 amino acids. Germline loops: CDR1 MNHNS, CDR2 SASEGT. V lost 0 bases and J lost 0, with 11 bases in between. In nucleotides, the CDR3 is TGTGCCAGCAGTGAAGCGCGGCGGATAGCAACTAATGAAAAACTGTTTTTT. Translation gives CASSEARRIATNEKLFF.

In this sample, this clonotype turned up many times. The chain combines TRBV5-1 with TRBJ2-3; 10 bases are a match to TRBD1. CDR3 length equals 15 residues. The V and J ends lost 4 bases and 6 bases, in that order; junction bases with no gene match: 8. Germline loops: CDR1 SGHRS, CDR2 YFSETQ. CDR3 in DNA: TGCGCCAGCAGCAATCGACAGGGGGCGGTTGATACGCAGTATTTT. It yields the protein CASSNRQGAVDTQYF.

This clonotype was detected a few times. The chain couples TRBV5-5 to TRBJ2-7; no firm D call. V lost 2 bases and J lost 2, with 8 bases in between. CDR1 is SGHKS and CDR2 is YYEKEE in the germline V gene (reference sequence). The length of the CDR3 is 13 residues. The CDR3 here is CASSLSWTYEQYF. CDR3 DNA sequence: TGTGCCAGCAGCTTATCCTGGACCTACGAGCAGTACTTC.

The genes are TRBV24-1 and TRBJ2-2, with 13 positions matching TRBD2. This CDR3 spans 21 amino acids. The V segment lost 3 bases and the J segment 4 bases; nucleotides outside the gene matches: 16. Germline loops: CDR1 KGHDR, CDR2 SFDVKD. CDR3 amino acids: CATSDPLTSGRASLGTGELFF. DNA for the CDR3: TGTGCCACCAGTGATCCTCTCACTAGCGGGAGGGCCTCGCTTGGCACCGGGGAGCTGTTTTTT.

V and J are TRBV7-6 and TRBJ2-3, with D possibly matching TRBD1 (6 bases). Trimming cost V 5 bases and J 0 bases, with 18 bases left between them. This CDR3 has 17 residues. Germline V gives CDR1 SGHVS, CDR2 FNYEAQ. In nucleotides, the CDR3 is TGTGCCAGCAGCGAAGCGACAGGACATACTAGCACAGATACGCAGTATTTT. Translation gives CASSEATGHTSTDTQYF.

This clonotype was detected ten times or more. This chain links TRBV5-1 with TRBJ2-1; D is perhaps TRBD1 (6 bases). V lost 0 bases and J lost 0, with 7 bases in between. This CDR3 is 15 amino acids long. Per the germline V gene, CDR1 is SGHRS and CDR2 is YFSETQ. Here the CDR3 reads CASSLADSSYNEQFF. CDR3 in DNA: TGCGCCAGCAGCTTGGCGGACAGCTCCTACAATGAGCAGTTCTTC.

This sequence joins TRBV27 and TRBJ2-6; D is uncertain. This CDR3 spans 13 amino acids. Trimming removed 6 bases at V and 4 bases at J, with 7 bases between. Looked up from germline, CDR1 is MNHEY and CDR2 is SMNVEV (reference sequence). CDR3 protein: CASSQLGANVLTF. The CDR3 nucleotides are TGTGCCAGCAGCCAACTCGGGGCCAACGTCCTGACTTTC.

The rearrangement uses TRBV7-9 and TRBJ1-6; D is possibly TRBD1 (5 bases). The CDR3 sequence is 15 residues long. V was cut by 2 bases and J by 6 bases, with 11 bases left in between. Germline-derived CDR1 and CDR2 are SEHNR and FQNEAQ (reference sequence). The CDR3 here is CASSLYIQGNSPLHF. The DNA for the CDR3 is TGTGCCAGCAGCTTATATATCCAGGGTAATTCACCCCTCCACTTT.

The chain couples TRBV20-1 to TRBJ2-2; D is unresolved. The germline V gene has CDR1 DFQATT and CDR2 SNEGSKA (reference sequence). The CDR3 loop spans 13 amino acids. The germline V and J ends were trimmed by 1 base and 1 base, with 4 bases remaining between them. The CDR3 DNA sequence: TGCAGTGCTAGAGTCCTGAACACCGGGGAGCTGTTTTTT. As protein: CSARVLNTGELFF.

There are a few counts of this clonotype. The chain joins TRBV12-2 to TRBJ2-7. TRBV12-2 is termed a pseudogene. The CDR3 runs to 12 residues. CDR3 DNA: TGTGCAAGTCGCTTAGGTCCTTCCGAGCAGTACTTC. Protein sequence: CASRLGPSEQYF.

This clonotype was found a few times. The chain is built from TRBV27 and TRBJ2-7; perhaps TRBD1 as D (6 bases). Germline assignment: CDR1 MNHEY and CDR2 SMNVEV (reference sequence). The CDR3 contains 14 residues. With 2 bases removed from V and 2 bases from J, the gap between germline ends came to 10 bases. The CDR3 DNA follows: TGTGCCAGCAGTTTAGGGGACACTGCCTACGAGCAGTACTTC. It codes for CASSLGDTAYEQYF.

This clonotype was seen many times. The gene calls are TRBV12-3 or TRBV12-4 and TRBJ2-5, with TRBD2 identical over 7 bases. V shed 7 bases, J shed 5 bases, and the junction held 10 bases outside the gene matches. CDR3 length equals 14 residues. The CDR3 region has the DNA TGTGCCAGCACCCCCGGGGAGGGACCGGAGACCCAGTACTTC. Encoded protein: CASTPGEGPETQYF.

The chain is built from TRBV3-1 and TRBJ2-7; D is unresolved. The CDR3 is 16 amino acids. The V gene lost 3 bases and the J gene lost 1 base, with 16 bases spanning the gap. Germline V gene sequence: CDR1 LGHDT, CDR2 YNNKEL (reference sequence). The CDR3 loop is CASSQDTSSVSYEQYF. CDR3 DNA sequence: TGTGCCAGCAGCCAGGATACTTCTAGTGTTTCCTACGAGCAGTACTTC.

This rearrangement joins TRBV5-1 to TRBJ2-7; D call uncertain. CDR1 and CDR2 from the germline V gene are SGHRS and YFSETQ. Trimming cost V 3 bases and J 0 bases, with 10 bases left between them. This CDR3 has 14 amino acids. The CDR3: CASSSGPDSYEQYF. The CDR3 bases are TGCGCCAGCAGCTCTGGGCCCGACTCCTACGAGCAGTACTTC.

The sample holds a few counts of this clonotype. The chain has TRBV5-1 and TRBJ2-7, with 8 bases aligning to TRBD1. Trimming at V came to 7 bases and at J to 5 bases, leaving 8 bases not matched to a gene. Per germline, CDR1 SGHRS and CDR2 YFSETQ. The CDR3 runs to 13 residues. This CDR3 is CASALTGEDEQYF. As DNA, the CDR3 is TGCGCCAGCGCCTTGACAGGGGAGGACGAGCAGTACTTC.

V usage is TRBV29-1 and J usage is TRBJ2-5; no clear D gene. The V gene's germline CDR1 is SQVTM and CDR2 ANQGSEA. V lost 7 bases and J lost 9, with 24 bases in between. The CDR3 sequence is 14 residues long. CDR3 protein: CSGHTGPLIWPQYF. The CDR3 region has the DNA TGCAGCGGACATACCGGGCCCCTTATTTGGCCCCAGTACTTC.